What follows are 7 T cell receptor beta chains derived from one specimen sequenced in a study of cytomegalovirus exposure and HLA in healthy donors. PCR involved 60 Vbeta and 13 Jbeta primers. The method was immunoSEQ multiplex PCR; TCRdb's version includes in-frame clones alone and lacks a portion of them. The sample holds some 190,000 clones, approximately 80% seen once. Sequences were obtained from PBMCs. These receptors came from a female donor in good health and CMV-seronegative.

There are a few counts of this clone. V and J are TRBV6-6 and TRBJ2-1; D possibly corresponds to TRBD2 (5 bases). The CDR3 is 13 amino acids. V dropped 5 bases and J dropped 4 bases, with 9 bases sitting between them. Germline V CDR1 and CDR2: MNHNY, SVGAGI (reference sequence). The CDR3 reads CASSQDSYNEQFF. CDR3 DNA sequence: TGTGCCAGCAGTCAGGACTCGTACAATGAGCAGTTCTTC.

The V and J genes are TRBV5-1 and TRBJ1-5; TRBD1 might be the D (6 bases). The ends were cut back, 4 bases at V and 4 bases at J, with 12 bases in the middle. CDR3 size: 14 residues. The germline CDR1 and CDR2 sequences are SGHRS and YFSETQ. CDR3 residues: CASSPGGGNQPQHF. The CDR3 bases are TGCGCCAGCAGCCCGGGAGGGGGGAATCAGCCCCAGCATTTT.

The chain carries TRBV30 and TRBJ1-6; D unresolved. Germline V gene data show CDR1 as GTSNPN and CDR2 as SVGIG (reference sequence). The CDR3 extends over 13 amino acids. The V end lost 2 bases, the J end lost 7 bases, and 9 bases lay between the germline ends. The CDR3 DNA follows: TGTGCCTGGAGTATAACAGTAAATTCACCCCTCCACTTT. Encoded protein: CAWSITVNSPLHF.

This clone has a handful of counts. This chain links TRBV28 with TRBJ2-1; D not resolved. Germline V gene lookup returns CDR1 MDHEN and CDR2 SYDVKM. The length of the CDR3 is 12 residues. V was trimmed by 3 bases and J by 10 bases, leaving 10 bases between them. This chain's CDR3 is CASSLPNSEQFF. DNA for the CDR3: TGTGCCAGCAGTTTGCCGAATAGCGAGCAGTTCTTC.

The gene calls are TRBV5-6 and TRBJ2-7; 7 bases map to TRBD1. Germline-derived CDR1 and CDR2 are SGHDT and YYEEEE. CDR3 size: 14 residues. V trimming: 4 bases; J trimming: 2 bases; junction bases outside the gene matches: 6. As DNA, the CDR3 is TGTGCCAGCAGCCCCCGGGACAGACCCTACGAGCAGTACTTC. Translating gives CASSPRDRPYEQYF.

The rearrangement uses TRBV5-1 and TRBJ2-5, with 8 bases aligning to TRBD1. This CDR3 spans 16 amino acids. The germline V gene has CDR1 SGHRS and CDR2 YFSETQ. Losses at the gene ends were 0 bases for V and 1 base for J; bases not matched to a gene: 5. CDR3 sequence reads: CASSLVGGQVQETQYF. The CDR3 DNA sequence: TGCGCCAGCAGCTTGGTTGGGGGACAGGTCCAAGAGACCCAGTACTTC.

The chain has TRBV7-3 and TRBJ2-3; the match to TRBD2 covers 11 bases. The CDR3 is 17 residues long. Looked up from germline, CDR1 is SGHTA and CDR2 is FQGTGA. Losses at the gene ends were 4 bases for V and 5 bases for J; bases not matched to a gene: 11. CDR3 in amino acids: CASSSRVAGGGKDTQYF. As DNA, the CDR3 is TGTGCCAGCAGCTCCCGCGTAGCGGGAGGGGGAAAAGATACGCAGTATTTT. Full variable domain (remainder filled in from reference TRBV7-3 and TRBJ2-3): GAGVSQTPSNKVTEKGKYVELRCDPISGHTALYWYRQSLGQGPEFLIYFQGTGAADDSGLPNDRFFAVRPEGSVSTLKIQRTERGDSAVYLCASSSRVAGGGKDTQYFGPGTRLTVL.